These T cell receptor beta chains were read from a single sample in a study of breast tumors, draining lymph nodes, adjacent tissues. MiXCR, run by TCRdb on the multiplex PCR reads, gives a single entry per CDR3 protein. The table has under 250,000 distinct CDR3 sequences, 32% seen once; the top ten hold just over 1.4%. Material: axillary lymph node tissue. Source of these receptors: a female donor with breast cancer. Some clones in this sample may be carry-over from other donors' samples. The CDR3 runs from the conserved cysteine through the conserved F or W. D genes are given only for firm matches. The size field is filled for only some rows; it gives once, few, many or a size class.

size: many
J: TRBJ2-3
V: TRBV20-1
D: TRBD2
CDR3: CSARDQTGLAGEDTQYF
DNA: TGCAGTGCTAGAGACCAGACGGGACTAGCGGGAGAAGATACGCAGTATTTT

size: many
J: TRBJ1-2
V: TRBV20-1
D: NA
CDR3: CSARDRGGLRGYTF
DNA: TGCAGTGCTAGAGATCGGGGAGGGCTGAGGGGCTACACCTTC

size: many
J: TRBJ1-2
V: TRBV7-2
D: NA
CDR3: CASSSETGTANYGYTF
DNA: TGTGCCAGCAGTTCTGAGACAGGAACAGCTAACTATGGCTACACCTTC

size: many
J: TRBJ1-2
V: TRBV5-1
D: TRBD1
CDR3: CASSTGTGDYGYTF
DNA: TGCGCCAGCAGCACCGGGACAGGCGACTATGGCTACACCTTC

size: many
J: TRBJ1-2
V: TRBV28
D: NA
CDR3: CASSTLVSRYGYTF
DNA: TGTGCCAGCAGTACTCTTGTGTCCCGGTATGGCTACACCTTC

size: once
J: TRBJ2-3
V: TRBV5-1
D: TRBD2
CDR3: CASSLSGRPYNEQYF
DNA: TGCGCCAGCAGCTTAAGCGGGAGGCCCTACAATGAGCAGTATTTT

size: many
J: TRBJ2-7
V: TRBV6-5
D: TRBD2
CDR3: CASRGTSGYEQYF
DNA: TGTGCCAGCAGAGGGACTAGCGGCTACGAGCAGTACTTC

size: many
J: TRBJ2-6
V: TRBV5-8
D: NA
CDR3: CASSKNSGANVLTF
DNA: TGTGCCAGCAGCAAGAACTCTGGGGCCAACGTCCTGACTTTC

size: NA
J: TRBJ2-1
V: TRBV6-5
D: NA
CDR3: CASSYDYRPYNEQFF
DNA: TGTGCTAGCAGTTACGACTACCGCCCCTACAATGAGCAGTTCTTC

size: many
J: TRBJ2-1
V: TRBV20-1
D: TRBD2
CDR3: CSALRTSGSGKGEQFF
DNA: TGCAGTGCTCTCAGGACTAGCGGGAGCGGGAAAGGGGAGCAGTTCTTC

size: NA
J: TRBJ2-1
V: TRBV20-1
D: NA
CDR3: CSGLQDNEQFF
DNA: TGCAGTGGTCTCCAAGACAATGAGCAGTTCTTC

size: NA
J: TRBJ2-7
V: TRBV6-6
D: NA
CDR3: CAGSHRTSSYEQYF
DNA: TGTGCCGGCAGTCACAGGACGAGCTCCTACGAGCAGTACTTC

size: many
J: TRBJ2-3
V: TRBV5-1
D: NA
CDR3: CASSSRGGSGTRTDTQYF
DNA: TGCGCCAGCAGCTCACGAGGGGGTAGCGGAACCCGCACAGATACGCAGTATTTT

size: many
J: TRBJ1-2
V: TRBV2
D: NA
CDR3: CASSEWSTEANYGYTF
DNA: TGTGCCAGCAGTGAATGGTCGACAGAAGCTAACTATGGCTACACCTTC

size: NA
J: TRBJ2-5
V: TRBV2
D: TRBD2
CDR3: CASGRAGVGETQYF
DNA: TGTGCCAGTGGAAGAGCGGGAGTAGGGGAGACCCAGTACTTC

size: many
J: TRBJ1-3
V: TRBV29-1
D: TRBD1
CDR3: CSVDGQGNTIYF
DNA: TGCAGCGTTGATGGACAGGGTAACACCATATATTTT

size: many
J: TRBJ2-7
V: TRBV4-2
D: NA
CDR3: CASSQDGLGLASSSYEQYF
DNA: TGTGCCAGCAGCCAAGACGGGTTAGGTCTAGCGTCTAGCTCCTACGAGCAGTACTTC

size: many
J: TRBJ2-7
V: TRBV11-2
D: TRBD2
CDR3: CASSFSGEDEQYF
DNA: TGTGCCAGCAGCTTTAGCGGGGAAGACGAGCAGTACTTC

size: many
J: TRBJ2-1
V: TRBV5-1
D: TRBD2
CDR3: CASSPGTSGRDQFF
DNA: TGCGCCAGCAGCCCAGGGACTAGCGGGAGAGATCAGTTCTTC

size: NA
J: TRBJ2-6
V: TRBV5-1
D: TRBD1
CDR3: CASRSGTGSGANVLTF
DNA: TGCGCCAGCAGGTCCGGGACAGGGTCTGGGGCCAACGTCCTGACTTTC

size: NA
J: TRBJ1-2
V: TRBV6-2/TRBV6-3
D: NA
CDR3: CASSYGVYGYTF
DNA: TGTGCCAGCAGTTACGGGGTCTATGGCTACACCTTC

size: many
J: TRBJ1-3
V: TRBV5-1
D: NA
CDR3: CASSLVGELNSGNTIYF
DNA: TGCGCCAGCAGCTTGGTCGGGGAATTGAACTCTGGAAACACCATATATTTT

size: many
J: TRBJ2-3
V: TRBV10-3
D: NA
CDR3: CAISESNGDLSTDTQYF
DNA: TGTGCCATCAGTGAGTCGAATGGTGACCTAAGCACAGATACGCAGTATTTT

size: many
J: TRBJ2-7
V: TRBV4-1
D: NA
CDR3: CASSQGLLTYEQYF
DNA: TGCGCCAGCAGCCAAGGTCTACTAACCTACGAGCAGTACTTC

size: many
J: TRBJ2-7
V: TRBV20-1
D: TRBD1
CDR3: CSAPDRAPYEQYF
DNA: TGCAGTGCTCCTGACAGGGCGCCCTACGAGCAGTACTTC

size: NA
J: TRBJ2-3
V: TRBV7-2
D: TRBD1
CDR3: CASSPRTGDPTDTQYF
DNA: TGTGCCAGCAGCCCCAGGACAGGGGATCCCACAGATACGCAGTATTTT

size: NA
J: TRBJ1-2
V: TRBV15
D: NA
CDR3: CATSIGRTAEGSNGYTF
DNA: TGTGCCACCAGCATAGGAAGGACAGCAGAGGGAAGTAATGGCTACACCTTC